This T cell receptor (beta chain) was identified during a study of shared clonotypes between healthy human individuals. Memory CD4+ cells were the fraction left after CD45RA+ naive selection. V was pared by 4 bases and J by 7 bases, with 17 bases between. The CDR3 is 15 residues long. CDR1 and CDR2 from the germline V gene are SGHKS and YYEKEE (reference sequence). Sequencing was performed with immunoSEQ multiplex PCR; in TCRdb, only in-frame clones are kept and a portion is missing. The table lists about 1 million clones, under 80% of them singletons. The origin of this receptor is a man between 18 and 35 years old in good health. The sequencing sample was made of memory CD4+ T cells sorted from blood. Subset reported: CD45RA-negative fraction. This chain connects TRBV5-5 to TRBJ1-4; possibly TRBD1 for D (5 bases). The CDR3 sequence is CASSLGEVIREKLFF. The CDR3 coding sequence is TGTGCCAGCAGCCTGGGGGAGGTTATACGTGAAAAACTGTTTTTT.